One and the same sample provided the 8 T cell receptor beta chains below, sequenced in a study of radiotherapy plus CTLA-4 blockade in lung cancer. Clones were sequenced by immunoSEQ multiplex PCR, and TCRdb holds only the in-frame ones, with some missing. The sample includes about 90,000 clones, about two thirds seen only once; the top ten take around 15%. This material consisted of peripheral blood, taken from a patient treated with radiotherapy plus ipilimumab. The receptors shown here come from a human donor with non-small cell lung cancer that progressed on radiotherapy plus ipilimumab.

This clone was detected only a few times. The chain recombines TRBV2 with TRBJ1-5; 9 nucleotides line up with TRBD1. The trim removed 0 bases at V and 3 bases at J, leaving 3 bases unmatched. CDR3 length: 16 amino acids. Germline CDR1 is SNHLY and CDR2 is FYNNEI. CDR3 DNA sequence: TGTGCCAGCAGTGAAGCGAGGACAGGGGACAATCAGCCCCAGCATTTT. It translates to CASSEARTGDNQPQHF. The full variable domain, rest sourced from reference TRBV2 and TRBJ1-5, is EPEVTQTPSHQVTQMGQEVILRCVPISNHLYFYWYRQILGQKVEFLVSFYNNEISEKSEIFDDQFSVERPDGSNFTLKIRSTKLEDSAMYFCASSEARTGDNQPQHFGDGTRLSIL.

This clone occurred a few times. This specimen includes other DNA sequences encoding the same CDR3. J is TRBJ1-2 and V is TRBV5-1, with D perhaps matching TRBD1 (6 bases). V dropped 0 bases and J dropped 8 bases, with 17 bases sitting between them. Germline V lookup: CDR1 SGHRS, CDR2 YFSETQ. There are 15 residues in the CDR3. CDR3 sequence: CASSLEGGRGRGYTF. As DNA, the CDR3 is TGCGCCAGCAGCTTGGAAGGGGGTCGGGGAAGAGGCTACACCTTC.

The chain joins TRBV4-3 to TRBJ2-1; D perhaps matches TRBD1 (5 bases). Germline V lookup: CDR1 LGHNA, CDR2 YSLEER. The CDR3 totals 16 residues. V lost 0 bases and J lost 3, with 12 bases in between. The CDR3 DNA sequence: TGCGCCAGCAGCCAAGATAACGGCCAGGGCTACAATGAGCAGTTCTTC. Residues: CASSQDNGQGYNEQFF.

The chain links TRBV7-9 to TRBJ2-1, with TRBD1 matching over 7 bases. V lost 0 bases and J lost 3; bases outside the gene matches: 2. This CDR3 spans 15 amino acids. The germline gives CDR1 SEHNR, CDR2 FQNEAQ (reference sequence). CDR3 in DNA: TGTGCCAGCAGCTTAGCCCAGGGGGACTACAATGAGCAGTTCTTC. It encodes CASSLAQGDYNEQFF.

The chain recombines TRBV4-1 with TRBJ2-7; 9 positions agree with TRBD1. The CDR3 runs 15 residues. The V and J ends lost 3 bases and 4 bases, in that order; junction bases with no gene match: 7. The germline V gene has CDR1 MGHRA and CDR2 YSYEKL. The CDR3 nucleotides read TGCGCCAGCAGCCACACCCCGGGACAGGGATACGAGCAGTACTTC. Its translation: CASSHTPGQGYEQYF.

In this sample, this clone turned up once. The rearrangement joins TRBV4-2 to TRBJ1-5, with no clear D. CDR1 is LGHNA and CDR2 is YNFKEQ in the germline V gene. This CDR3 spans 13 amino acids. V lost 0 bases, J lost 4 bases, and 4 bases lay in between. CDR3 region: CASSQDMNQPQHF. Written as DNA, the CDR3 is TGTGCCAGCAGCCAAGATATGAATCAGCCCCAGCATTTT.

The chain couples TRBV19 to TRBJ2-3; 10 positions match TRBD1. With 4 bases clipped from V and 13 bases from J, the junction kept 5 bases outside the gene matches. The CDR3 is 12 residues long. Germline CDR1 and CDR2: LNHDA and SQIVND (reference sequence). The CDR3 nucleotides are TGTGCCAGTAGTACCCCGACAGGGGGCGAGTATTTT. It translates to CASSTPTGGEYF. The full variable domain, its missing parts supplied by reference TRBV19 and TRBJ2-3, is DGGITQSPKYLFRKEGQNVTLSCEQNLNHDAMYWYRQDPGQGLRLIYYSQIVNDFQKGDIAEGYSVSREKKESFPLTVTSAQKNPTAFYLCASSTPTGGEYFGPGTRLTVL.

This chain connects TRBV7-9 to TRBJ2-3; D remains ambiguous. This CDR3 comprises 14 residues. Germline V gene data show CDR1 as SEHNR and CDR2 as FQNEAQ (reference sequence). V was pared by 0 bases and J by 0 bases, with 4 bases between. The CDR3 sequence is CASSLATSTDTQYF. The CDR3 DNA reads TGTGCCAGCAGCTTAGCTACCAGCACAGATACGCAGTATTTT.